The clone carrying this TCR beta chain came up a few times. What it recognizes is unknown. The data originate from a study of cytomegalovirus exposure and HLA in healthy donors. Study-level results: In vitro, three CMV-associated chains proved specific for CMV antigens.

PCR used 60 Vbeta primers and 13 Jbeta primers. Clones were sequenced by immunoSEQ multiplex PCR, and TCRdb holds only the in-frame ones, with some missing. Among more than 200,000 clones listed, less than 80% were seen once. The CDR3 sequence is 15 residues long. The V gene lost 1 base and the J gene lost 5 bases, with 13 bases spanning the gap. Germline-derived CDR1 and CDR2 are MGHRA and YSYEKL. The chain is built from TRBV4-1 and TRBJ2-3; perhaps TRBD2 as D (5 bases). The sequenced material came from PBMCs. The TCR was taken from a girl aged 2 to 9 in good health and CMV-seronegative. The CDR3 here is CASSQVSGIVDTQYF. In DNA, the CDR3 is TGCGCCAGCAGCCAAGTCTCCGGGATAGTAGATACGCAGTATTTT.